The clone carrying this T cell receptor beta chain appeared many times. Original processing methods: Reference gene primer amplification gave nucleated cell count estimates. Profiling relied on immunoSEQ multiplex PCR, and the TCRdb table lists in-frame clones only, not all of them. That table gives V, J and clone size, and the DNA gave D and trimming. The sample has approximately 130,000 clones; about four fifths are singletons. This entry belongs to a study of blood T cell repertoires in COVID-19. Study information: There were acute and convalescent COVID-19 samples, and they came from the United States, Italy and Spain. PBMCs, B-cell-depleted T cells, or T cells were the source of the cDNA or gDNA that made up the material.

The germline CDR1 and CDR2 sequences are SGHTA and FQGNSA. The CDR3 is made up of 14 amino acids. Trimming shortened V by 5 bases and J by 7 bases, and 17 bases separated the two germline ends. The sample taken for sequencing was peripheral blood. The rearrangement uses TRBV7-2 and TRBJ2-5; possibly TRBD2 for D (5 bases). The sequence derives from an older man with acute or convalescent COVID-19. CDR3: CASSDFTGMVTQYF. As DNA, the CDR3 is TGTGCCAGCAGCGATTTTACGGGGATGGTGACCCAGTACTTC.